The entry below gives a single T cell receptor beta chain sequence along with its context. Its antigen is unknown. Whether given at about 4 or about 12 weeks, second doses were pooled. The data stem from a study of T cell responses to AZD1222 COVID-19 vaccine. The germline gives CDR1 SGHVS, CDR2 FQNEAQ. The CDR3 is 14 residues long. Trimming left V 3 bases short and J 0 bases short, with 9 bases between. Sequenced by immunoSEQ multiplex PCR; TCRdb stores in-frame clones only, minus some. Altogether roughly 140,000 clones are present, 80% to 95% being singletons, with the ten largest covering 3% to 3.5%. General study points: Regions left unmutated in variants are reportedly the target of nearly half of spike-specific TCRs. Just 5 to 7 people given AZD1222 tested seropositive at baseline.

Specimen: peripheral blood, collected 28 days after the second AZD1222 dose. The genes are TRBV7-8 and TRBJ2-7; D remains ambiguous. The TCR originated in an adult who received the AZD1222 COVID-19 vaccine. The CDR3 DNA is TGTGCCAGCAGCTTTAGGTCCGGCTCCTACGAGCAGTACTTC. The encoded protein is CASSFRSGSYEQYF.